One and the same sample provided the 13 T cell receptor beta chains below, sequenced in a study of T cell responses to AZD1222 COVID-19 vaccine. TCRdb's copy holds only in-frame clones and misses some; the assay was immunoSEQ multiplex PCR. The sample lists around 170,000 clones, 80% to 90% occurring once. The specimen comprised peripheral blood, sampled 28 days after the second AZD1222 dose. These receptors all stem from an adult who received the AZD1222 COVID-19 vaccine.

This clone was detected once. V usage is TRBV19 and J usage is TRBJ1-2; D possibly corresponds to TRBD1 (6 bases). With 0 bases removed from V and 4 bases from J, the gap between germline ends came to 18 bases. Looked up from germline, CDR1 is LNHDA and CDR2 is SQIVND (reference sequence). This CDR3 contains 17 residues. For the CDR3, the DNA is TGTGCCAGTAGTATAGATGGGGGTAGGGCAGGGGTCTATGGCTACACCTTC. Amino acid sequence: CASSIDGGRAGVYGYTF.

The gene calls are TRBV7-9 and TRBJ1-6; perhaps TRBD1 as D (6 bases). The CDR3 sequence is 16 residues long. V gave up 4 bases and J gave up 4 bases, with 14 bases separating them. Germline V gene data show CDR1 as SEHNR and CDR2 as FQNEAQ (reference sequence). The CDR3 DNA reads TGTGCCAGCAGCTCGAAGGGGGAAGTTTATAATTCACCCCTCCACTTT. Translating it yields CASSSKGEVYNSPLHF. The complete variable domain, with remaining parts taken from reference TRBV7-9 and TRBJ1-6, reads DTGVSQNPRHKITKRGQNVTFRCDPISEHNRLYWYRQTLGQGPEFLTYFQNEAQLEKSRLLSDRFSAERPKGSFSTLEIQRTEQGDSAMYLCASSSKGEVYNSPLHFGNGTRLTVT.

There are a few counts of this clone. The chain links TRBV12-3 or TRBV12-4 to TRBJ1-2; no clear D. There are 13 residues in the CDR3. V lost 5 bases, J lost 6 bases, and 13 bases lay in between. CDR3 DNA: TGTGCCAGCAGTCCCGGGAGGAGAAATGGCTACACCTTC. Its translation: CASSPGRRNGYTF.

This chain links TRBV10-1 with TRBJ2-7; 8 bases map to TRBD1. Looked up from germline, CDR1 is WNHNN and CDR2 is SYGVQD (reference sequence). The trim removed 2 bases at V and 6 bases at J, leaving 3 bases unmatched. The CDR3 runs to 13 residues. Written as DNA, the CDR3 is TGCGCCAGCAGTGAGCAGGGGGCCGGCGAGCAGTACTTC. Protein product: CASSEQGAGEQYF.

The rearrangement joins TRBV6-2 or TRBV6-3 to TRBJ2-7, with unresolved D. Germline V gives CDR1 MNHEY, CDR2 SVGEGT. The V end lost 3 bases, the J end lost 0 bases, and 12 bases lay between the germline ends. The CDR3 consists of 15 residues. For the CDR3, the DNA is TGTGCCAGCAGTTATATGGGGATTCTCTCCTACGAGCAGTACTTC. Protein: CASSYMGILSYEQYF.

This rearrangement joins TRBV3-1 (or the pseudogene TRBV3-2) to TRBJ1-1; D is unresolved. The CDR3 is 15 residues long. V was pared by 0 bases and J by 1 base, with 9 bases between. CDR1 and CDR2 from the germline V gene are LGHDT and YNNKEL (reference sequence). Written as DNA, the CDR3 is TGTGCCAGCAGCCAAGATCCAAGAGGGAACACTGAAGCTTTCTTT. As protein: CASSQDPRGNTEAFF.

J is TRBJ2-7 and V is TRBV4-3; no definite D call. The CDR3 is 14 amino acids. The germline CDR1 and CDR2 sequences are LGHNA and YSLEER. V lost 1 base and J 3 bases, leaving 10 bases between the germline ends. CDR3 loop: CASSQAVSYYEQYF. Written as DNA, the CDR3 is TGCGCCAGCAGCCAAGCCGTCTCCTACTACGAGCAGTACTTC.

This clone was seen more than once but under ten times. The genes are TRBV5-1 and TRBJ2-7, with 8 bases aligning to TRBD1. Germline loops: CDR1 SGHRS, CDR2 YFSETQ. The V gene end was trimmed by 0 bases and the J gene end by 4 bases; junction bases not matched to a gene: 15. The CDR3 covers 18 residues. CDR3 region: CASSLGTGFGTIVYEQYF. In nucleotides, the CDR3 is TGCGCCAGCAGCTTGGGGACAGGGTTTGGAACCATTGTGTACGAGCAGTACTTC.

The V call is TRBV14, the J call TRBJ2-1; 8 bases fit TRBD1. Per germline, CDR1 SGHDN and CDR2 FVKESK. V lost 3 bases, J lost 7 bases, and 8 bases stayed unmatched. There are 15 residues in the CDR3. As DNA, the CDR3 is TGTGCCAGCAGCCAGGCTTGGACAGGGATAAATGAGCAGTTCTTC. This codes for CASSQAWTGINEQFF.

The chain couples TRBV5-5 to TRBJ1-5, with D perhaps matching TRBD1 (6 bases). Deletions cut 0 bases from V and 4 bases from J, with 17 bases between. CDR1 is SGHKS and CDR2 is YYEKEE in the germline V gene (reference sequence). The CDR3 has 17 amino acids. CDR3 residues: CASSLGSAGATNQPQHF. CDR3 bases: TGTGCCAGCAGCTTGGGGTCGGCAGGGGCTACGAATCAGCCCCAGCATTTT.

This chain joins TRBV3-1 (or the pseudogene TRBV3-2) and TRBJ1-4; maybe TRBD1 (6 bases). The CDR3 loop spans 15 amino acids. Germline CDR1 reads LGHDT; CDR2 reads YNNKEL (reference sequence). Trimming took off 4 bases at V and 5 bases at J, with 14 bases between the two ends. The CDR3 nucleotides read TGTGCCAGCAGCCGGCTAGGACAGCGAAATGAAAAACTGTTTTTT. Its protein is CASSRLGQRNEKLFF.

The rearrangement joins TRBV5-1 to TRBJ1-1; 7 positions agree with TRBD1. The CDR3 runs to 15 residues. The trim removed 4 bases at V and 1 base at J, leaving 7 bases unmatched. Germline V gene lookup returns CDR1 SGHRS and CDR2 YFSETQ. The CDR3, as DNA: TGCGCCAGCAGCGCGCAGGGGGTAGGGAACACTGAAGCTTTCTTT. Translating it yields CASSAQGVGNTEAFF.

The chain recombines TRBV20-1 with TRBJ2-3; the match to TRBD2 covers 11 bases. The CDR3 totals 19 residues. Germline CDR1 is DFQATT and CDR2 is SNEGSKA (reference sequence). J was trimmed by 0 bases and V by 3 bases; bases with no gene match: 14. The CDR3, as DNA: TGCAGTGCTAGTAGACCGGGACTAGCGGTCACCTCTAGCACAGATACGCAGTATTTT. It is translated as CSASRPGLAVTSSTDTQYF.